Each of the 21 T cell receptor beta chains below was sequenced from the same sample in a study of shared clonotypes between healthy human individuals. Generated by immunoSEQ multiplex PCR, the TCRdb table keeps only in-frame clones and is missing some. In the table there are 650,000 to 800,000 clones, 55% to 80% of which are singletons. Sequencing was performed on memory CD4+ T cells sorted from blood. Subset denoted: CD45RA-negative fraction. The source of these receptors is a woman in her twenties or thirties in good health.

The rearrangement joins TRBV10-2 to TRBJ2-7; D remains ambiguous. V lost 9 bases and J lost 1, with 10 bases in between. Germline V CDR1 and CDR2: WSHSY, SAAADI. The CDR3 has 12 residues. The CDR3 DNA follows: TGCGCCAGTGCCGGTGGATCCTACGAGCAGTACTTC. Translation: CASAGGSYEQYF.

The chain links TRBV29-1 to TRBJ2-3, with 13 bases that match TRBD2. CDR1 and CDR2 from the germline V gene are SQVTM and ANQGSEA. The length of the CDR3 is 17 residues. V lost 3 bases and J lost 6; bases outside the gene matches: 12. The CDR3 reads CSVDGLAGEGGSDTQYF. CDR3 coding DNA: TGCAGCGTTGACGGACTAGCGGGAGAGGGGGGATCGGATACGCAGTATTTT.

The CDR3 DNA is TGCAGCGTTGAAGATCGAAGCAGGCCAGGGGCGGAAGCTTTCTTT. Protein: CSVEDRSRPGAEAFF. The chain uses TRBV29-1 and TRBJ1-1, with D perhaps TRBD1 (6 bases). The CDR3 covers 15 residues. Germline CDR1 and CDR2: SQVTM and ANQGSEA. With 0 bases removed from V and 8 bases from J, the gap between germline ends came to 19 bases.

This clone came up once. The sample holds other DNA sequences that translate to the same CDR3. V and J are TRBV6-5 and TRBJ1-4; D remains ambiguous. V was pared by 0 bases and J by 7 bases, with 6 bases between. CDR1 and CDR2 from the germline V gene are MNHEY and SVGAGI. The CDR3 runs 13 residues. The CDR3 sequence is CASSYSSGEKLFF. CDR3 bases: TGTGCCAGCAGTTACTCGTCAGGTGAAAAACTGTTTTTT.

In its sample, this clone was seen a few times. V is TRBV10-1 and J is TRBJ1-1; tentative D call: TRBD1 (5 bases). The CDR3 is 11 residues long. CDR1 and CDR2 (germline): WNHNN, SYGVQD (reference sequence). Trimming took 10 bases from V and 7 from J, leaving 13 bases between them. CDR3 nucleotides: TGCGCCACCAAAAAGGACAATGAAGCTTTCTTT. Encoded protein: CATKKDNEAFF.

This clone was picked up a small number of times. This chain joins TRBV5-4 and TRBJ1-2, with 8 nucleotides matching TRBD1. Unmatched junction bases numbered 5, after V lost 2 bases and J lost 2 bases. Germline loops: CDR1 SGHNT, CDR2 YYREEE (reference sequence). The CDR3 loop spans 15 amino acids. CDR3 coding DNA: TGTGCCAGCAGCTTAGGACAGGGTCGCAACTATGGCTACACCTTC. Its translation is CASSLGQGRNYGYTF.

This chain's CDR3 is CASSAAGGLRDTQYF. In nucleotides, the CDR3 is TGTGCCAGCAGTGCGGCGGGAGGGCTTAGAGATACGCAGTATTTT. V and J are TRBV2 and TRBJ2-3; TRBD2 aligns across 9 bases. CDR1 SNHLY and CDR2 FYNNEI come from the germline V gene. This CDR3 region has 15 residues. V lost 4 bases to trimming and J lost 5 bases; unmatched junction nucleotides: 7. Filled out from reference TRBV2 and TRBJ2-3, the complete variable domain reads EPEVTQTPSHQVTQMGQEVILRCVPISNHLYFYWYRQILGQKVEFLVSFYNNEISEKSEIFDDQFSVERPDGSNFTLKIRSTKLEDSAMYFCASSAAGGLRDTQYFGPGTRLTVL.

The chain employs TRBV2 and TRBJ1-4, with 9 nucleotides matching TRBD1. Looked up from germline, CDR1 is SNHLY and CDR2 is FYNNEI. Trimming took 8 bases from V and 8 from J; bases not matched to a gene: 9. The CDR3 extends over 14 amino acids. CDR3 bases: TGTGCCAGCGTTGTGGACAGGGGAGAGGAAAAACTGTTTTTT. Protein sequence: CASVVDRGEEKLFF.

Worth noting for this clone: A much larger clone differs by one base, so this may be a read error. Other nucleotide sequences in the sample specify the same CDR3. V and J are TRBV7-3 and TRBJ1-1, with D unclear. Germline lookup yields CDR1 SGHTA and CDR2 FQGTGA. V was pared by 0 bases and J by 1 base, with 3 bases between. The length of the CDR3 is 13 residues. CDR3 sequence (DNA): TGTGCCAGCAGCTTAACGGGGAACACTGAAGCTTTCTTT. Its protein is CASSLTGNTEAFF.

The chain is built from TRBV2 and TRBJ1-2, with 8 bases identical to TRBD1. The CDR3 is 14 residues long. CDR1 and CDR2 (germline): SNHLY, FYNNEI. With V trimmed by 6 bases and J by 0 bases, 3 bases remained unmatched. The CDR3 loop is CASRDREANYGYTF. The CDR3 coding sequence is TGTGCCAGCAGGGACAGGGAAGCTAACTATGGCTACACCTTC.

This clone was picked up a small number of times. V gene TRBV5-1 combines with J gene TRBJ1-2, with D tentatively TRBD1 (5 bases). This CDR3 has 14 amino acids. CDR1 and CDR2 from the germline V gene are SGHRS and YFSETQ. Trimming removed 7 bases at V and 5 bases at J, with 18 bases between. In DNA form, the CDR3 reads TGCGCCAGCCGGCCGGACACCGGGGAGTATGGCTACACCTTC. Translation gives CASRPDTGEYGYTF.

The genes are TRBV28 and TRBJ1-2; D is ambiguous. V lost 7 bases and J 2 bases, leaving 5 bases between the germline ends. Germline V gene data show CDR1 as MDHEN and CDR2 as SYDVKM. The CDR3 totals 11 residues. The CDR3 loop reads CASKPNYGYTF. The CDR3 nucleotides read TGTGCCAGCAAACCAAACTATGGCTACACCTTC.

As to this clone: A far larger clone is one nucleotide away, so this likely arose from a read error. This sequence joins TRBV7-8 and TRBJ1-1, with D uncertain. CDR1 is SGHVS, CDR2 FQNEAQ, per germline. The length of the CDR3 is 13 residues. For the CDR3, the DNA is TGTCCCAGCAGCTCGGCTACGTGGACTGAAGCTTTCTTT. Residues: CPSSSATWTEAFF.

The chain has TRBV7-8 and TRBJ2-1; D is unclear. CDR1 SGHVS and CDR2 FQNEAQ come from the germline V gene. The ends were cut back, 1 base at V and 6 bases at J, with 7 bases in the middle. CDR3 length: 13 residues. The CDR3 DNA is TGTGCCAGCAGCTTAGATTTCGGCAATGAGCAGTTCTTC. Translated, it gives CASSLDFGNEQFF.

At least ten counts were recorded for this clone. The chain uses TRBV5-1 and TRBJ2-1; 10 nucleotides line up with TRBD1. Germline V gene sequence: CDR1 SGHRS, CDR2 YFSETQ. The length of the CDR3 is 14 residues. With V trimmed by 3 bases and J by 7 bases, 4 bases remained unmatched. CDR3 sequence reads: CASSWGTGANEQFF. CDR3 sequence (DNA): TGCGCCAGCAGCTGGGGGACAGGGGCGAATGAGCAGTTCTTC. The full variable domain, rest sourced from reference TRBV5-1 and TRBJ2-1, is KAGVTQTPRYLIKTRGQQVTLSCSPISGHRSVSWYQQTPGQGLQFLFEYFSETQRNKGNFPGRFSGRQFSNSRSEMNVSTLELGDSALYLCASSWGTGANEQFFGPGTRLTVL.

V usage is TRBV6-1 and J usage is TRBJ2-2; D might be TRBD2 (5 bases). Trimming removed 7 bases from V and 7 bases from J, with 13 bases in between. The CDR3 loop spans 13 amino acids. Germline-derived CDR1 and CDR2 are MNHNS and SASEGT. CDR3 bases: TGTGCCAGCATTGGTTTCGAGGGCGGGGAGCTGTTTTTT. As protein: CASIGFEGGELFF.

V and J are TRBV6-1 and TRBJ2-1; perhaps TRBD2 as D (6 bases). Between the trimmed V and J ends, which lost 4 bases and 3 bases, there was a span of 10 bases. The CDR3 covers 14 residues. Germline V gives CDR1 MNHNS, CDR2 SASEGT. CDR3 residues: CASSVRENYNEQFF. The CDR3 DNA follows: TGTGCCAGCAGTGTCCGGGAGAACTACAATGAGCAGTTCTTC.

The V call is TRBV30, the J call TRBJ1-6; weak D call: TRBD1 (6 bases). V shed 3 bases and J shed 10 bases, with 13 bases lying between them. Per the germline V gene, CDR1 is GTSNPN and CDR2 is SVGIG (reference sequence). This CDR3 has 13 residues. CDR3 in DNA: TGTGCCTGGAGGCGACAGGAGATATCACCCCTCCACTTT. Translation gives CAWRRQEISPLHF.

The V gene is TRBV19, the J gene TRBJ2-3; TRBD1 matches at 7 bases. Trimming cost V 6 bases and J 1 base; bases outside gene matches: 13. CDR1 and CDR2 from the germline V gene are LNHDA and SQIVND (reference sequence). The CDR3 runs 17 residues. In DNA, the CDR3 is TGTGCCAGTAGCACCCGCCGACAGGGTTGGGGCACAGATACGCAGTATTTT. It specifies CASSTRRQGWGTDTQYF.

In this sample, this clone turned up a few times. The CDR3 bases are TGTGCCAGCAGCAAAGGGGCCACGCGGACTGGAAACACCATATATTTT. Translation gives CASSKGATRTGNTIYF. The chain employs TRBV14 and TRBJ1-3; tentatively, D is TRBD1 (5 bases). The germline CDR1 and CDR2 sequences are SGHDN and FVKESK. V lost 5 bases and J 2 bases, leaving 16 bases between the germline ends. This CDR3 comprises 16 residues.

The chain joins TRBV10-3 to TRBJ1-2; D might be TRBD1 (5 bases). Per the germline V gene, CDR1 is ENHRY and CDR2 is SYGVKD. Trimming removed 2 bases at V and 0 bases at J, with 10 bases between. The CDR3 has 15 amino acids. CDR3: CAISEAGLPNYGYTF. The DNA of the CDR3 is TGTGCCATCAGTGAGGCGGGACTGCCTAACTATGGCTACACCTTC.